The sequence of this TCR beta chain was determined in a study of tumor-infiltrating lymphocytes in primary liver carcinoma. Study details: The tumors, T1-T3 N0M0 lesions, were about 4.2 to 11 cm across. Productive TCRbeta reads per sample were roughly 3.5 to 8 million, not differing by tissue. Study conclusions and caveats: Tumors significantly exceeded blood in top-250-clone fraction (p = 0.039).

Using a constant-region primer together with ProtoScript II reverse transcriptase, TCR beta cDNA was made from about 500 ng of total RNA. For TCR beta, libraries were produced by three nested multiplex PCR rounds using slightly modified ARM-PCR. A C-beta reverse primer was combined with TRBV1-TRBV30 forward primers in the first two PCR rounds, and each round had 10 cycles. One entry per CDR3 protein, called by TCRdb with MiXCR from the multiplex PCR reads. The table has roughly 330,000 distinct CDR3 sequences, 65% seen once; the top ten hold 6.5%. Comments on this clonotype: Its target is not known.

CDR1 and CDR2 (germline): MNHEY, SVGAGI. The CDR3 runs 14 residues. V was clipped by 6 bases and J by 5 bases; unmatched bases: 8. Unsorted whole blood served as the source of blood RNA, and germline DNA was extracted as well. Collection of four milliliters of peripheral blood took place before surgery. The sequence was obtained from a man aged 40-55 years with primary liver carcinoma and hepatitis B virus infection. The chain uses TRBV6-5 and TRBJ2-7, with TRBD1 matching over 9 bases. Sequences were obtained from peripheral blood. CDR3 sequence (DNA): TGTGCCAGCAGATTGGGACAGGGAGCGGACGAGCAGTACTTC. Its translation is CASRLGQGADEQYF.